The 19 T cell receptor beta chains presented below share a single source sample, sequenced in a study of T cell responses to AZD1222 COVID-19 vaccine. TCRdb's copy holds only in-frame clones and misses some; the assay was immunoSEQ multiplex PCR. The table records 95,000 to 150,000 clones, 85% to 90% of them present only once. The specimen was peripheral blood, collected on day 0 of AZD1222 vaccination. The receptor set was obtained from an adult in good health.

J is TRBJ1-1 and V is TRBV12-3 or TRBV12-4; no definite D call. V lost 3 bases to trimming and J lost 6 bases, with 11 bases between them. This CDR3 spans 13 amino acids. CDR3 region: CASSLGGWPEAFF. For the CDR3, the DNA is TGTGCCAGCAGTTTGGGCGGATGGCCTGAAGCTTTCTTT.

Comments on this clone: One end of the junction does not line up with germline, which may come from a read error. This rearrangement joins TRBV6-1 to TRBJ1-5; the D gene is possibly TRBD1 (5 bases). This CDR3 is built from 16 residues. Germline V lookup: CDR1 MNHNS, CDR2 SASEGT. For the CDR3, the DNA is TGTGCCAGCAGAGAAGCGCGTGGACAACACAATCAGCCCCAGCATTTT. This gives the protein CASREARGQHNQPQHF.

The J gene is TRBJ2-7, the V gene TRBV6-5; D may match TRBD1 or TRBD2 (5 bases each). Looked up from germline, CDR1 is MNHEY and CDR2 is SVGAGI. V gave up 6 bases and J gave up 3 bases, with 6 bases separating them. This CDR3 contains 11 residues. CDR3 amino acids: CASRGVYEQYF. The CDR3 bases are TGTGCCAGCAGGGGGGTCTACGAGCAGTACTTC.

The chain employs TRBV6-5 and TRBJ2-3; 7 bases fit TRBD1. From germline, CDR1 is MNHEY and CDR2 SVGAGI. The CDR3 covers 14 residues. After removal of 6 bases from V and 2 bases from J, the junction contained 5 bases not matched to a gene. The DNA of the CDR3 is TGTGCCAGCAGGGTAGGGGGCACCACAGATACGCAGTATTTT. Its protein is CASRVGGTTDTQYF.

J is TRBJ1-5 and V is TRBV6-2 or TRBV6-3; possible D gene TRBD1, 6 bases. Germline V CDR1 and CDR2: MNHEY, SVGEGT. V gave up 2 bases and J gave up 0 bases, with 26 bases separating them. The CDR3 has 21 residues. The CDR3 loop reads CASSYNPNQVNREDSNQPQHF. The DNA of the CDR3 is TGTGCCAGCAGTTACAATCCCAACCAAGTGAACAGGGAAGATAGCAATCAGCCCCAGCATTTT.

This sequence joins TRBV5-4 and TRBJ1-1; D unresolved. The germline V gene encodes CDR1 SGHNT and CDR2 YYREEE (reference sequence). Trimming left V 2 bases short and J 2 bases short, with 7 bases between. The CDR3 runs to 13 residues. The CDR3 region is CASSFPGNTEAFF. The CDR3 DNA follows: TGTGCCAGCAGCTTCCCGGGAAACACTGAAGCTTTCTTT.

The chain joins TRBV28 to TRBJ1-1; D is undetermined. This CDR3 contains 11 residues. V was trimmed by 5 bases and J by 10 bases, leaving 11 bases between them. In germline, CDR1 is MDHEN, CDR2 SYDVKM. Here the CDR3 DNA reads TGTGCCAGCAGTGGTCTAAGCGTAGCTTTCTTT. This gives the protein CASSGLSVAFF.

The chain employs TRBV16 and TRBJ1-2; D is unresolved. This CDR3 has 13 residues. V lost 4 bases to trimming and J lost 3 bases, with 9 bases between them. In germline, CDR1 is KGHSY, CDR2 FQNENV. Here the CDR3 reads CASSPGEDYGYTF. The CDR3 nucleotides are TGTGCCAGCAGCCCGGGTGAGGACTATGGCTACACCTTC.

The chain employs TRBV27 and TRBJ2-3; 10 positions match TRBD2. The CDR3 extends over 15 amino acids. Unmatched junction bases numbered 1, after V lost 0 bases and J lost 4 bases. Germline V gene sequence: CDR1 MNHEY, CDR2 SMNVEV (reference sequence). The CDR3 loop reads CASSLSLAGPDTQYF. The CDR3, as DNA: TGTGCCAGCAGTTTATCACTAGCGGGACCAGATACGCAGTATTTT.

The CDR3 nucleotides read TGTGCCAGCAGTTTAGCTAGCGGGAGAGGTCTTAGCACAGATACGCAGTATTTT. The encoded protein is CASSLASGRGLSTDTQYF. The V call is TRBV28, the J call TRBJ2-3; 10 bases align to TRBD2. J was trimmed by 0 bases and V by 2 bases; bases with no gene match: 8. Looked up from germline, CDR1 is MDHEN and CDR2 is SYDVKM. The CDR3 length is 18 residues.

This chain joins TRBV28 and TRBJ2-2; no definite D call. Trimming stripped 3 bases from V and 6 bases from J, with 8 bases between. Germline V gene sequence: CDR1 MDHEN, CDR2 SYDVKM. The CDR3 totals 13 residues. CDR3: CASSFPEAGELFF. DNA of the CDR3: TGTGCCAGCAGTTTCCCAGAGGCCGGGGAGCTGTTTTTT.

The chain uses TRBV11-2 and TRBJ1-6; D call uncertain. Germline CDR1 and CDR2: SGHAT and FQNNGV. CDR3 length: 15 amino acids. Trimming removed 3 bases from V and 2 bases from J, with 8 bases in between. In DNA form, the CDR3 reads TGTGCCAGCAGCTTCTCGAGGGCCTATAATTCACCCCTCCACTTT. Translation gives CASSFSRAYNSPLHF.

In DNA form, the CDR3 reads TGTGCCAGCAGCCTCAATAGCGGGACCATCACCGGGGAGCTGTTTTTT. Encoded protein: CASSLNSGTITGELFF. The chain recombines TRBV7-2 with TRBJ2-2; 8 bases line up with TRBD2. Germline values: CDR1 SGHTA, CDR2 FQGNSA. With V trimmed by 5 bases and J by 4 bases, 9 bases remained unmatched. This CDR3 is built from 16 residues.

The chain joins TRBV3-1 (or the pseudogene TRBV3-2) to TRBJ1-1; D unresolved. The germline gives CDR1 LGHDT, CDR2 YNNKEL (reference sequence). The CDR3 sequence is 14 residues long. Trimming took off 3 bases at V and 4 bases at J, with 12 bases between the two ends. The DNA for the CDR3 is TGTGCCAGCAGCCACCCCCTAGGAGGCACTGAAGCTTTCTTT. Translated, it gives CASSHPLGGTEAFF.

The genes are TRBV7-2 and TRBJ2-1; 12 nucleotides align to TRBD2. With 5 bases clipped from V and 8 bases from J, the junction kept 7 bases outside the gene matches. Looked up from germline, CDR1 is SGHTA and CDR2 is FQGNSA. The CDR3 contains 15 residues. For the CDR3, the DNA is TGTGCCAGCAGCCCTAGCGGGGGGGCTTTGGATGAGCAGTTCTTC. Translating it yields CASSPSGGALDEQFF.

The chain employs TRBV6-4 and TRBJ2-3; either TRBD1 or TRBD2 may fit D (5 bases each). Trimming cost V 2 bases and J 0 bases, with 12 bases left between them. CDR1 MRHNA and CDR2 SNTAGT come from the germline V gene. CDR3 length equals 16 residues. CDR3 loop: CASSDGGPASTDTQYF. CDR3 nucleotide sequence: TGTGCCAGCAGTGACGGGGGACCTGCTAGCACAGATACGCAGTATTTT.

The chain carries TRBV5-6 and TRBJ1-3; D is possibly TRBD1 (5 bases). Germline V gives CDR1 SGHDT, CDR2 YYEEEE. The CDR3 sequence is 15 residues long. Trimming took 0 bases from V and 0 from J, leaving 7 bases between them. The CDR3 DNA sequence: TGTGCCAGCAGCTTGGTCGGGGGCTCTGGAAACACCATATATTTT. Protein: CASSLVGGSGNTIYF.

The chain combines TRBV4-1 with TRBJ2-7, with D tentatively TRBD1 (6 bases). Trimming took off 1 base at V and 7 bases at J, with 20 bases between the two ends. The CDR3 is 16 residues long. The V gene's germline CDR1 is MGHRA and CDR2 YSYEKL. The CDR3 sequence is CASSQVAGVSGREQYF. The CDR3 nucleotides read TGCGCCAGCAGCCAAGTAGCAGGGGTCTCGGGAAGGGAGCAGTACTTC.

This rearrangement joins TRBV20-1 to TRBJ1-2; TRBD1 matches at 11 bases. This CDR3 has 15 residues. Germline values: CDR1 DFQATT, CDR2 SNEGSKA (reference sequence). Trimming removed 3 bases from V and 4 bases from J; junction bases left unmatched: 7. Written as DNA, the CDR3 is TGCAGTGCTAGTGGACAGGGGGCGCAGGTCTATGGCTACACCTTC. Its translation is CSASGQGAQVYGYTF.